The clone carrying this TCR beta chain was detected many times. TCR beta VDJ and CDR3 were profiled, and genomic DNA was the template. TCRdb re-derived calls from the reads in MiXCR, one entry per CDR3 protein. The table records about 110,000 distinct CDR3 sequences, 51% of them present only once. The CDR3 runs 15 residues. The germline gives CDR1 SGHAT, CDR2 FQNNGV. V was cut by 5 bases and J by 3 bases, with 16 bases left in between. This record belongs to a study of CD8+CD57+ T cells in acquired aplastic anemia. Study overall: Quantities of DNA derived from sorted CD4+ and CD8+ cells averaged approximately 3.5 ug. Healthy donors yielded 8.5 million to 13 million CD4+ cell reads on average.

Sequenced input: sorted CD4+, CD8+, or CD8+CD57+ T cells (not recorded which) from PBMCs. The clonotype was recovered from a human donor in good health, serving as a control. This chain links TRBV11-2 with TRBJ1-1, with D hard to call. The CDR3 DNA reads TGTGCCAGCAGCACCCCCCTCGGGAGGGACACTGAAGCTTTCTTT. This codes for CASSTPLGRDTEAFF.